This T cell receptor beta chain was obtained from a study of blood T cell repertoires in COVID-19. About the study: From the United States, Italy and Spain came samples of acute and convalescent COVID-19.

V was clipped by 3 bases and J by 8 bases, with 10 bases between them. This CDR3 region has 12 residues. Germline V lookup: CDR1 ENHRY, CDR2 SYGVKD. In the original analysis: Researchers report that nucleated cell counts were estimated from reference gene primer amplification. The protocol was immunoSEQ multiplex PCR, while the TCRdb copy is restricted to in-frame clones and leaves out a portion. V, J and clone size are taken as reported in that table, and D and trimming were inferred from the DNA itself. The table shows about 83,000 clones, with around 86% occurring only once. This chain joins TRBV10-3 and TRBJ1-2; perhaps TRBD1 as D (5 bases). The sample comprised peripheral blood. The TCR was taken from an elderly man with active or convalescent COVID-19. The CDR3, as DNA: TGTGCCATCAGTGATCCGGGGGTAGGCTACACCTTC. Amino acids: CAISDPGVGYTF.